A single sample is the source of the 24 T cell receptor beta chains below, sequenced in a study of Ad26.COV2.S vaccination and SARS-CoV-2 variants. Sequenced by immunoSEQ multiplex PCR; TCRdb stores in-frame clones only, minus some. Seen here are 510,000 or so clones, around 90% observed once, and the top ten hold around 13%. Treatment noted: roughly 20 received Ad26.COV2.S at low or high dose, single or two shots; several received placebo; per-sample allocation not given. Day 63 following the first vaccine or placebo injection was when the samples were taken. The starting material was peripheral blood, obtained in a trial of Ad26.COV2.S vaccine versus placebo. The receptors originated from a person between 18 and 65 years old who received the Ad26.COV2.S COVID-19 vaccine or a placebo.

The DNA of the CDR3 is TGTGCCAGTACCGGGGCGGGAGCGTCTGATGAGCAGTTCTTC. Its translation is CASTGAGASDEQFF. The chain combines TRBV19 with TRBJ2-1; 7 nucleotides match TRBD2. The CDR3 loop spans 14 amino acids. Trimming cost V 7 bases and J 8 bases; bases outside gene matches: 11. The V gene's germline CDR1 is LNHDA and CDR2 SQIVND (reference sequence).

This clone was seen only once. This chain joins TRBV28 and TRBJ2-1; D is unresolved. V lost 6 bases and J lost 3, with 12 bases in between. The CDR3 loop spans 14 amino acids. Germline lookup yields CDR1 MDHEN and CDR2 SYDVKM. CDR3 nucleotides: TGTGCCAGCAGAGGGCCGAGCGACTACAATGAGCAGTTCTTC. It is translated as CASRGPSDYNEQFF.

This sequence joins TRBV5-6 and TRBJ2-7, with D unresolved. Germline CDR1 is SGHDT and CDR2 is YYEEEE. CDR3 size: 14 residues. The ends were cut back, 0 bases at V and 0 bases at J, with 7 bases in the middle. The CDR3 spells CASSLDQPSYEQYF. CDR3 coding DNA: TGTGCCAGCAGCTTGGACCAGCCCTCCTACGAGCAGTACTTC.

This rearrangement joins TRBV7-2 to TRBJ1-6, with D tentatively TRBD1 (6 bases). The ends were cut back, 6 bases at V and 10 bases at J, with 22 bases in the middle. This CDR3 is built from 16 residues. CDR1 is SGHTA, CDR2 FQGNSA, per germline. The CDR3 spells CASSLRTRGTGSPLHF. CDR3 coding DNA: TGTGCCAGCAGTTTGCGGACCAGGGGCACGGGCTCACCCCTCCACTTT.

The V and J genes are TRBV6-5 and TRBJ2-3, with D possibly being TRBD2 (6 bases). CDR3 length: 13 amino acids. Deletions cut 5 bases from V and 7 bases from J, with 13 bases between. The germline V gene encodes CDR1 MNHEY and CDR2 SVGAGI. CDR3 sequence (DNA): TGTGCCAGCAGTCGGGGAGGAGGGTATACGCAGTATTTT. This encodes CASSRGGGYTQYF.

The chain employs TRBV10-3 and TRBJ2-5; tentative D call: TRBD2 (6 bases). The CDR3 sequence is 15 residues long. CDR1 is ENHRY, CDR2 SYGVKD, per germline. V was clipped by 2 bases and J by 1 base, with 11 bases between them. The CDR3 DNA reads as TGTGCCATCAGTGAGCGGGCTAGCGTCCAAGAGACCCAGTACTTC. Translation: CAISERASVQETQYF.

V and J are TRBV7-8 and TRBJ2-3; D remains unclear. The V end lost 2 bases, the J end lost 2 bases, and 11 bases lay between the germline ends. Germline CDR1 SGHVS, CDR2 FQNEAQ. The CDR3 is made up of 15 amino acids. The CDR3, as DNA: TGTGCCAGCAGCTTACGGCTTTCGGTCACAGATACGCAGTATTTT. Its translation: CASSLRLSVTDTQYF.

The chain has TRBV7-8 and TRBJ1-1, with unresolved D. This CDR3 has 11 amino acids. From germline, CDR1 is SGHVS and CDR2 FQNEAQ. V was shortened by 5 bases and J by 3 bases, with 4 bases between the two germline ends. The CDR3 nucleotides are TGTGCCAGCAGCCCCTACACTGAAGCTTTCTTT. Protein sequence: CASSPYTEAFF. The complete variable domain, with remaining parts taken from reference TRBV7-8 and TRBJ1-1, reads GAGVSQSPRYKVAKRGQDVALRCDPISGHVSLFWYQQALGQGPEFLTYFQNEAQLDKSGLPSDRFFAERPEGSVSTLKIQRTQQEDSAVYLCASSPYTEAFFGQGTRLTVV.

This chain links TRBV6-6 with TRBJ2-5; D not resolved. Trimming pared 1 base from V and 7 bases from J, leaving 13 bases between. The CDR3 covers 14 residues. CDR1 and CDR2 (germline): MNHNY, SVGAGI (reference sequence). The CDR3 nucleotides are TGTGCCAGCAGTTACTTGACAAGGTTGGGGACCCAGTACTTC. This codes for CASSYLTRLGTQYF.

Only a few counts were recorded for this clone. CDR3 loop: CASSYGRGPRRETQYF. The CDR3 DNA reads TGTGCCAGCAGTTACGGGAGGGGGCCAAGGAGGGAGACCCAGTACTTC. The chain carries TRBV6-5 and TRBJ2-5; D might be TRBD1 or TRBD2, each matching 7 bases. V lost 2 bases to trimming and J lost 5 bases, with 18 bases between them. CDR3 length: 16 amino acids. Germline lookup yields CDR1 MNHEY and CDR2 SVGAGI.

CDR3 amino acids: CATQGGALSNQPQHF. The CDR3 DNA follows: TGTGCCACCCAAGGGGGGGCCCTAAGCAATCAGCCCCAGCATTTT. This chain uses TRBV24-1 with TRBJ1-5; tentative D call: TRBD1 (6 bases). Germline lookup yields CDR1 KGHDR and CDR2 SFDVKD. The V end was cut by 9 bases, the J end by 1 base, with 15 bases between. The CDR3 loop spans 15 amino acids.

The chain is built from TRBV19 and TRBJ1-1; TRBD1 aligns across 8 bases. The V gene's germline CDR1 is LNHDA and CDR2 SQIVND (reference sequence). V lost 4 bases to trimming and J lost 6 bases; unmatched junction nucleotides: 4. CDR3 length equals 13 residues. The CDR3 region has the DNA TGTGCCAGTAGTACCGGGACAGGCCCTGAAGCTTTCTTT. As protein: CASSTGTGPEAFF.

The chain combines TRBV11-2 with TRBJ1-4; no definite D call. There are 15 residues in the CDR3. V was pared by 7 bases and J by 6 bases, with 18 bases between. Per germline, CDR1 SGHAT and CDR2 FQNNGV. CDR3 sequence (DNA): TGTGCCAGCACCTCGATGGGTTTGGGCGATGAAAAACTGTTTTTT. Its translation is CASTSMGLGDEKLFF.

This chain uses TRBV28 with TRBJ2-3; TRBD2 agrees at 10 bases. J lost 6 bases, V lost 4 bases, and 10 bases had no gene match. This CDR3 has 16 amino acids. Germline V gene lookup returns CDR1 MDHEN and CDR2 SYDVKM. CDR3 amino acids: CASSWTSGIPGDTQYF. The CDR3 DNA reads TGTGCCAGCAGTTGGACTAGCGGCATTCCTGGGGATACGCAGTATTTT.

J is TRBJ1-4 and V is TRBV18; D is undetermined. Between the trimmed V and J ends, which lost 5 bases and 8 bases, there was a span of 6 bases. The germline CDR1 and CDR2 sequences are KGHSH and LQKENI. CDR3 length: 11 residues. CDR3 sequence reads: CASSTEEKLFF. CDR3 in DNA: TGTGCCAGCTCAACCGAAGAAAAACTGTTTTTT.

The rearrangement uses TRBV28 and TRBJ2-1; 10 nucleotides agree with TRBD2. The CDR3 contains 18 residues. Germline-derived CDR1 and CDR2 are MDHEN and SYDVKM. With V trimmed by 3 bases and J by 9 bases, 17 bases remained unmatched. In DNA, the CDR3 is TGTGCCAGCAGTTTGCCCCTAGCGGGAGTCATGACTTCTCGTGAGCAGTTCTTC. Its translation: CASSLPLAGVMTSREQFF.

This clone appeared once. The J gene is TRBJ1-1, the V gene TRBV3-1 (or the pseudogene TRBV3-2); the D gene is possibly TRBD1 (5 bases). The CDR3 extends over 13 amino acids. Germline V gene data show CDR1 as LGHDT and CDR2 as YNNKEL (reference sequence). Trimming left V 5 bases short and J 0 bases short, with 7 bases between. As DNA, the CDR3 is TGTGCCAGCAGCGCGACAGTGAACACTGAAGCTTTCTTT. This translates into CASSATVNTEAFF.

Comment on this clone: The same CDR3 is also encoded by other DNA sequences in this sample. The CDR3 is CASSVIAGGNEQFF. The CDR3 DNA reads as TGTGCCAGCAGCGTAATAGCGGGGGGTAATGAGCAGTTCTTC. The rearrangement joins TRBV9 to TRBJ2-1; 10 nucleotides match TRBD2. With V trimmed by 1 base and J by 7 bases, 2 bases remained unmatched. Germline CDR1 and CDR2: SGDLS and YYNGEE. This CDR3 contains 14 residues.

The V gene is TRBV29-1, the J gene TRBJ2-3; 8 bases are shared with TRBD1. The J segment lost 4 bases and the V segment lost 6 bases, leaving 3 bases of the junction unmatched. Germline V gene lookup returns CDR1 SQVTM and CDR2 ANQGSEA. There are 12 residues in the CDR3. The CDR3 spells CSVDRVADTQYF. CDR3 DNA sequence: TGCAGCGTGGACAGGGTCGCAGATACGCAGTATTTT.

J is TRBJ1-6 and V is TRBV6-5, with 7 bases that match TRBD1. This CDR3 comprises 15 residues. Germline trimming cut 5 bases from V and 6 bases from J; bases unmatched to any gene: 7. Germline CDR1 is MNHEY and CDR2 is SVGAGI. The DNA for the CDR3 is TGTGCCAGCAGTCGCCGACAGGGCCCTAATTCACCCCTCCACTTT. Translating gives CASSRRQGPNSPLHF.

The chain is built from TRBV7-2 and TRBJ2-1; perhaps TRBD2 as D (6 bases). V was trimmed by 1 base and J by 12 bases, leaving 13 bases between them. This CDR3 spans 13 amino acids. Germline V gene data show CDR1 as SGHTA and CDR2 as FQGNSA. The CDR3, as DNA: TGTGCCAGCAGCTTAGTCCCTGCGGGACGGCAGTTCTTC. Translated, it gives CASSLVPAGRQFF.

This chain joins TRBV7-9 and TRBJ1-2; D ambiguous. In germline, CDR1 is SEHNR, CDR2 FQNEAQ (reference sequence). This CDR3 has 14 amino acids. V lost 5 bases and J 8 bases, leaving 18 bases between the germline ends. The CDR3 protein is CASSPGRVASGYTF. The CDR3 DNA reads TGTGCCAGCAGCCCGGGCCGGGTGGCGAGCGGCTACACCTTC.

The chain links TRBV24-1 to TRBJ2-3; the match to TRBD2 covers 12 bases. V was pared by 3 bases and J by 6 bases, with 9 bases of the junction left unmatched. This CDR3 comprises 17 residues. Germline CDR1 KGHDR, CDR2 SFDVKD. CDR3 protein: CATSDGLAGIQSDTQYF. The CDR3 DNA is TGTGCCACCAGTGATGGACTAGCGGGAATTCAATCGGATACGCAGTATTTT.

The V and J genes are TRBV6-2 or TRBV6-3 and TRBJ2-3; the D is unclear. The CDR3 length is 12 residues. Per germline, CDR1 MNHEY and CDR2 SVGEGT. Trimming took off 4 bases at V and 5 bases at J, with 7 bases between the two ends. The CDR3 DNA sequence: TGTGCCAGCAGTTCAACGGGAGATACGCAGTATTTT. Protein product: CASSSTGDTQYF.